This T cell receptor beta chain is drawn from a study of blood T cell repertoires in COVID-19. Study-wide background: From the United States, Italy and Spain came samples of acute and convalescent COVID-19.

In the original workflow: Amplification from reference gene primers served as the basis for estimated nucleated cell counts. TCRdb keeps only in-frame clones here, not all; method: immunoSEQ multiplex PCR. D and trimming come from the DNA, and the V and J calls and clone size come from that table. In the table there are 45,000 to 50,000 clones, 77% of which are singletons. V shed 4 bases and J 0 bases; nucleotides not matched to a gene: 1. The CDR3 extends over 15 amino acids. CDR1 is SGHAT, CDR2 FQDESV, per germline (reference sequence). The rearrangement joins TRBV11-1 to TRBJ2-3; TRBD1 aligns across 10 bases. This receptor was taken from a human donor with active or convalescent COVID-19. The donor label of this sample is uncertain. Sample: peripheral blood. The CDR3 DNA is TGTGCCAGCAGCTGGGACAGGGGTAGCACAGATACGCAGTATTTT. Residues: CASSWDRGSTDTQYF.